Shown below are 5 T cell receptor beta chains from a single sample sequenced in a study of blood T cells in healthy people across ages. Combining a sample-barcoded 5' primer with a J-beta primer mix, a second PCR ran for roughly 6 to 12 cycles. One entry per CDR3 protein results from TCRdb running MiXCR on the 5' RACE reads. The sample shows hundreds of thousands of distinct CDR3 sequences, more than 55% of them seen only once. The specimen was blood. The source is a man aged 35 to 55 in good health.

The gene calls are TRBV7-2 and TRBJ2-3; TRBD1 might be the D (5 bases). The germline gives CDR1 SGHTA, CDR2 FQGNSA. This CDR3 spans 15 amino acids. Between the trimmed V and J ends, which lost 2 bases and 2 bases, there was a span of 11 bases. In DNA, the CDR3 is TGTGCCAGCAGCTTACTCGGACAAACCACAGATACGCAGTATTTT. This gives the protein CASSLLGQTTDTQYF. Variable domain in full (rest from reference TRBV7-2 and TRBJ2-3): GAGVSQSPSNKVTEKGKDVELRCDPISGHTALYWYRQSLGQGLEFLIYFQGNSAPDKSGLPSDRFSAERTGGSVSTLTIQRTQQEDSAVYLCASSLLGQTTDTQYFGPGTRLTVL.

V gene TRBV5-1 combines with J gene TRBJ2-3, with unresolved D. CDR3 length: 14 residues. Germline V CDR1 and CDR2: SGHRS, YFSETQ. Trimming cost V 0 bases and J 6 bases, with 11 bases left between them. The CDR3 loop is CASSLGSLPDTQYF. In nucleotides, the CDR3 is TGCGCCAGCAGCTTGGGTTCACTGCCCGATACGCAGTATTTT.

This clonotype has more than one count but fewer than ten. The gene calls are TRBV11-2 and TRBJ2-1; 10 bases align to TRBD1. Per germline, CDR1 SGHAT and CDR2 FQNNGV. This CDR3 is 15 amino acids long. After removal of 4 bases from V and 6 bases from J, the junction contained 6 bases not matched to a gene. For the CDR3, the DNA is TGTGCCAGCAGCTCACCGGGACAGGGGTTCAATGAGCAGTTCTTC. It translates to CASSSPGQGFNEQFF.

The chain is built from TRBV29-1 and TRBJ2-6; D ambiguous. Trimming cost V 3 bases and J 0 bases, with 12 bases left between them. This CDR3 has 16 amino acids. In germline, CDR1 is SQVTM, CDR2 ANQGSEA. CDR3 in DNA: TGCAGCGTTGAGGAACGGCGAAGCTCTGGGGCCAACGTCCTGACTTTC. Its protein product is CSVEERRSSGANVLTF.

The chain has TRBV6-6 and TRBJ2-5; D is unresolved. Germline V CDR1 and CDR2: MNHNY, SVGAGI (reference sequence). There are 15 residues in the CDR3. Trimming shortened V by 0 bases and J by 2 bases, and 10 bases separated the two germline ends. The CDR3 nucleotides are TGTGCCAGCAGTTACTCGAAGTTCGTTCAAGAGACCCAGTACTTC. Protein product: CASSYSKFVQETQYF.